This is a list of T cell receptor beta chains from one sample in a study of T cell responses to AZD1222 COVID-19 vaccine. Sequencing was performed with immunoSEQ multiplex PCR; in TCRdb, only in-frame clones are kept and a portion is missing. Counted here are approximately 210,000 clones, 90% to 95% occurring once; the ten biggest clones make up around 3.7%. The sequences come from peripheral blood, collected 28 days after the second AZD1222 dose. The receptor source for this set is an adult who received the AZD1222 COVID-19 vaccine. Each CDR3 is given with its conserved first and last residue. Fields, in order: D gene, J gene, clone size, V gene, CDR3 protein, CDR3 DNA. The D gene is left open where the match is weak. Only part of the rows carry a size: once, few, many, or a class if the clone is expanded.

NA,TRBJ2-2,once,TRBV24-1,CATSDLRDGSFPGELFF,TGTGCCACCAGTGATCTCCGGGACGGCTCGTTCCCCGGGGAGCTGTTTTTT
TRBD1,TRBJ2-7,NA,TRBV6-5,CASGITGATYEQYF,TGTGCCAGCGGAATAACAGGGGCTACCTACGAGCAGTACTTC
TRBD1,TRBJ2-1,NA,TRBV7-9,CASSRKGQGSNEQFF,TGTGCCAGCAGCCGGAAGGGACAGGGTAGTAATGAGCAGTTCTTC
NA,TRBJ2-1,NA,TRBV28,CASSLGTGRSNEQFF,TGTGCCAGCAGTCTGGGGACTGGGCGATCTAATGAGCAGTTCTTC
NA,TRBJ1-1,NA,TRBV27,CASSPRQMNTEAFF,TGTGCCAGCAGCCCTAGACAGATGAACACTGAAGCTTTCTTT
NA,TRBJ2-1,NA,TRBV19,CASSTVHGSSYNEQFF,TGTGCCAGTAGTACCGTCCACGGTAGCTCCTACAATGAGCAGTTCTTC
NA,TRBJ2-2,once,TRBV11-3,CASSLIYTGELFF,TGTGCCAGCAGCTTAATCTACACCGGGGAGCTGTTTTTT
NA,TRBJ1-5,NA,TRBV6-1,CASSGRVPLSNQPQHF,TGTGCCAGCAGTGGCAGGGTCCCCTTGAGCAATCAGCCCCAGCATTTT
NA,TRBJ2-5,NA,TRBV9,CASSVGDLETQYF,TGTGCCAGCAGCGTAGGGGACCTAGAGACCCAGTACTTC
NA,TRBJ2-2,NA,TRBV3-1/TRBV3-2,CASSLGTLFTGELFF,TGTGCCAGCAGCCTCGGGACCCTCTTCACCGGGGAGCTGTTTTTT
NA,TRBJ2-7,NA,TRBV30,CAWSAEGPYEQYF,TGTGCCTGGAGTGCCGAGGGACCCTACGAGCAGTACTTC
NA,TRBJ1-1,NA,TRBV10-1,CADPVLNTEAFF,TGCGCCGATCCCGTTCTGAACACTGAAGCTTTCTTT
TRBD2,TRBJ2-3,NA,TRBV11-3,CASSSPGLAKWNTDTQYF,TGTGCCAGCAGCTCCCCGGGACTAGCGAAGTGGAACACAGATACGCAGTATTTT
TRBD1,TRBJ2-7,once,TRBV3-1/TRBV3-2,CASSQENRGREQYF,TGTGCCAGCAGCCAAGAAAATAGGGGGCGCGAGCAGTACTTC
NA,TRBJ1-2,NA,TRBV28,CASSLGGAVNGPNYGYTF,TGTGCCAGCAGTTTAGGGGGAGCCGTGAACGGACCTAACTATGGCTACACCTTC
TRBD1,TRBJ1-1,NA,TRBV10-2,CASRDPGQSFSTEAFF,TGCGCCAGCAGGGATCCGGGACAGTCGTTTAGCACTGAAGCTTTCTTT
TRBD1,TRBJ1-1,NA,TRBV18,CASSLQGWRFTEAFF,TGTGCCAGCTCCCTACAGGGGTGGCGATTCACTGAAGCTTTCTTT
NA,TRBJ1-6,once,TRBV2,CASSRDGSSYNSPLHF,TGTGCCAGCTCCCGGGACGGCAGCTCCTATAATTCACCCCTCCACTTT
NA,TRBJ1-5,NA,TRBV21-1,CASSKACSQTNQPQHF,TGTGCCAGCAGCAAAGCATGCTCACAGACAAATCAGCCCCAGCATTTT
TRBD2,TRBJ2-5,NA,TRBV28,CASNGIGRAGQETQYF,TGTGCCAGCAATGGCATCGGGAGGGCCGGACAAGAGACCCAGTACTTC
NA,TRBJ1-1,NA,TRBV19,CASREGWDPEAFF,TGTGCCAGTAGAGAGGGATGGGACCCTGAAGCTTTCTTT
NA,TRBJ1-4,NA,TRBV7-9,CASSWMATNEKLFF,TGTGCCAGCAGCTGGATGGCAACTAATGAAAAACTGTTTTTT
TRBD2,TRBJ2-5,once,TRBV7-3,CASSPSGYLQETQYF,TGTGCCAGCAGCCCTAGCGGCTACCTTCAAGAGACCCAGTACTTC
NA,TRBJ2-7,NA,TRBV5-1,CASSSGSSGYEQYF,TGCGCCAGCAGCTCCGGTTCCAGCGGTTACGAGCAGTACTTC
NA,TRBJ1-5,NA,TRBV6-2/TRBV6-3,CASSYSILGNQPQHF,TGTGCCAGCAGTTACTCGATCTTGGGCAATCAGCCCCAGCATTTT
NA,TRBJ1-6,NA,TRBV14,CASSHRANSPLHF,TGTGCCAGCAGCCACAGGGCAAATTCACCCCTCCACTTT
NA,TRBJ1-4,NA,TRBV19,CASSYAQSTNEKLFF,TGTGCCAGTAGTTACGCGCAGTCCACTAATGAAAAACTGTTTTTT
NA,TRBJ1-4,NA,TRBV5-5,CASMGTNEKLFF,TGTGCCAGTATGGGAACCAATGAAAAACTGTTTTTT
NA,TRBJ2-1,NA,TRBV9,CASSVDYNEQFF,TGTGCCAGCAGCGTGGACTACAATGAGCAGTTCTTC
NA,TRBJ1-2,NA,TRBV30,CAWSSTRRWGYTF,TGTGCCTGGAGTAGCACCCGGCGGTGGGGCTACACCTTC
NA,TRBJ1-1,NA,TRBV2,CASSERRGVTEAFF,TGTGCCAGCAGTGAAAGGCGGGGGGTTACTGAAGCTTTCTTT
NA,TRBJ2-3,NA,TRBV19,CASSPARRVEDTQYF,TGTGCCAGTAGCCCCGCCAGGAGGGTGGAGGATACGCAGTATTTT
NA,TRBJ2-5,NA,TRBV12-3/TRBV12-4,CASSFVGQETQYF,TGTGCCAGCAGTTTTGTGGGCCAAGAGACCCAGTACTTC
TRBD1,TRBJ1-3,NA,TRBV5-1,CASSYTMTGSGNTIYF,TGCGCCAGCAGTTATACCATGACAGGGTCTGGAAACACCATATATTTT
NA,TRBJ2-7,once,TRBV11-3,CASSPDTHEQYF,TGTGCCAGCAGCCCCGACACTCACGAGCAGTACTTC
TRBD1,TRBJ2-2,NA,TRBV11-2,CASSYPGQGTGELFF,TGTGCCAGCAGCTACCCTGGACAGGGAACCGGGGAGCTGTTTTTT
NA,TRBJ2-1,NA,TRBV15,CATSRGPSSYNEQFF,TGTGCCACCAGCAGAGGACCTAGCTCCTACAATGAGCAGTTCTTC
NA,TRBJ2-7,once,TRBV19,CASSIDGATYEQYF,TGTGCCAGTAGTATAGACGGGGCTACCTACGAGCAGTACTTC
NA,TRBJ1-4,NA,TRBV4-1,CASSQVGSPTVLFF,TGCGCCAGCAGCCAAGTCGGGTCCCCGACAGTACTGTTTTTT
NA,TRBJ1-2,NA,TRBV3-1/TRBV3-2,CASSQEATIGYGYTF,TGTGCCAGCAGCCAAGAGGCGACGATTGGCTATGGCTACACCTTC
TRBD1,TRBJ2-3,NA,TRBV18,CASSPGQAEDTQYF,TGTGCCAGCTCACCAGGACAGGCGGAAGATACGCAGTATTTT
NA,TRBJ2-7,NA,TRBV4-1,CASSPQIQGNYEQYF,TGCGCCAGCAGCCCCCAAATTCAGGGTAACTACGAGCAGTACTTC
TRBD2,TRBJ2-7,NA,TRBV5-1,CASSYIAGVKEQYF,TGCGCCAGCAGCTATATAGCGGGAGTTAAAGAGCAGTACTTC
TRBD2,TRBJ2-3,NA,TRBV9,CASSAGGRSTDTQYF,TGTGCCAGCAGCGCGGGGGGACGGTCCACAGATACGCAGTATTTT
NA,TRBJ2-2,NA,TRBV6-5,CASSYEGPGELFF,TGTGCCAGCAGTTACGAGGGTCCCGGGGAGCTGTTTTTT
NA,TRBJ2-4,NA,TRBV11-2,CASSFQGLQNIQYF,TGTGCCAGCAGCTTCCAGGGCCTCCAAAACATTCAGTACTTC
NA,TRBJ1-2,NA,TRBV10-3,CAISRQVAYGYTF,TGTGCCATCAGCCGACAGGTTGCCTATGGCTACACCTTC
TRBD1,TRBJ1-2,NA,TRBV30,CAWKDRINYGYTF,TGTGCCTGGAAGGACAGGATTAACTATGGCTACACCTTC
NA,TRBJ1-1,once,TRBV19,CASSPPRGRKDTEAFF,TGTGCCAGTAGTCCTCCCCGGGGGCGGAAAGACACTGAAGCTTTCTTT
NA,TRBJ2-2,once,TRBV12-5,CASGSYWTTNTGELFF,TGTGCTAGTGGTTCCTACTGGACAACGAACACCGGGGAGCTGTTTTTT
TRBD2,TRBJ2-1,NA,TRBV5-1,CASSLRAGGPGGNEQFF,TGCGCCAGCAGCTTGAGGGCGGGAGGGCCCGGAGGGAATGAGCAGTTCTTC
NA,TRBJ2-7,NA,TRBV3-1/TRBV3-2,CASSQGGGEQYF,TGTGCCAGCAGCCAAGGGGGTGGGGAGCAGTACTTC